These 10 T cell receptor beta chains originate from one sample sequenced in a study of T cell responses to AZD1222 COVID-19 vaccine. Profiled with immunoSEQ multiplex PCR; TCRdb holds only in-frame clones, not every one. Seen here are roughly 140,000 clones, roughly 94% observed once, and the top ten hold roughly 1.2%. The source material was peripheral blood, sampled on day 0 of AZD1222 vaccination. Receptors were obtained from an adult in good health.

V usage is TRBV5-6 and J usage is TRBJ2-5, with 8 bases fitting TRBD2. V was clipped by 4 bases and J by 4 bases; unmatched bases: 12. The CDR3 covers 16 residues. From germline, CDR1 is SGHDT and CDR2 YYEEEE. The DNA for the CDR3 is TGTGCCAGCAGCATACGGACCGGGAGGGGGGCAGAGACCCAGTACTTC. It is translated as CASSIRTGRGAETQYF. Together with reference TRBV5-6 and TRBJ2-5, the CDR3 gives the full variable domain: DAGVTQSPTHLIKTRGQQVTLRCSPKSGHDTVSWYQQALGQGPQFIFQYYEEEERQRGNFPDRFSGHQFPNYSSELNVNALLLGDSALYLCASSIRTGRGAETQYFGPGTRLLVL.

This chain joins TRBV6-5 and TRBJ1-2; TRBD1 agrees at 7 bases. CDR3 length: 13 amino acids. V shed 5 bases, J shed 7 bases, and the junction held 7 bases outside the gene matches. From germline, CDR1 is MNHEY and CDR2 SVGAGI. This CDR3 reads CASSPGGIGGYTF. CDR3 bases: TGTGCCAGCAGTCCAGGGGGGATAGGTGGCTACACCTTC.

This sequence joins TRBV12-3 or TRBV12-4 and TRBJ2-3; D is unresolved. The CDR3 extends over 12 amino acids. The V end was cut by 5 bases, the J end by 4 bases, with 7 bases between. In nucleotides, the CDR3 is TGTGCCAGCAGTAGGATCCCAGATACGCAGTATTTT. Translation gives CASSRIPDTQYF.

The chain couples TRBV6-5 to TRBJ2-4; D perhaps matches TRBD1 (6 bases). The V gene lost 5 bases and the J gene lost 4 bases, with 15 bases spanning the gap. Per the germline V gene, CDR1 is MNHEY and CDR2 is SVGAGI. The CDR3 extends over 15 amino acids. CDR3 nucleotide sequence: TGTGCCAGCAGTCCTACAGGGTTGGGGAAAAACATTCAGTACTTC. It translates to CASSPTGLGKNIQYF.

This clone was recorded once. V is TRBV4-2 and J is TRBJ2-1; D perhaps matches TRBD2 (5 bases). From germline, CDR1 is LGHNA and CDR2 YNFKEQ. V was cut by 4 bases and J by 4 bases, with 20 bases left in between. This CDR3 contains 17 residues. The CDR3 loop reads CASSLFSHATGYNEQFF. The CDR3 DNA sequence: TGTGCCAGCAGCCTCTTCTCACACGCAACGGGATACAATGAGCAGTTCTTC.

The chain is built from TRBV24-1 and TRBJ1-5; D is uncertain. This CDR3 has 12 residues. Deletions cut 2 bases from V and 7 bases from J, with 5 bases between. The germline V gene encodes CDR1 KGHDR and CDR2 SFDVKD. The CDR3 nucleotides read TGTGCCACCAGTGATTCCTTCCAGCCCCAGCATTTT. It translates to CATSDSFQPQHF.

This clone was observed a single time. This sequence joins TRBV5-4 and TRBJ2-1; D is unclear. V was trimmed by 0 bases and J by 0 bases, leaving 10 bases between them. Germline V gene data show CDR1 as SGHNT and CDR2 as YYREEE (reference sequence). This CDR3 has 16 amino acids. The CDR3 spells CASSLVVRGSYNEQFF. The CDR3 DNA follows: TGTGCCAGCAGCTTGGTAGTAAGAGGCTCCTACAATGAGCAGTTCTTC. The whole variable domain, remainder taken from reference TRBV5-4 and TRBJ2-1, is ETGVTQSPTHLIKTRGQQVTLRCSSQSGHNTVSWYQQALGQGPQFIFQYYREEENGRGNFPPRFSGLQFPNYSSELNVNALELDDSALYLCASSLVVRGSYNEQFFGPGTRLTVL.

This chain connects TRBV28 to TRBJ1-4; TRBD1 might be the D (6 bases). The CDR3 is 17 residues long. The ends were cut back, 1 base at V and 0 bases at J, with 12 bases in the middle. Looked up from germline, CDR1 is MDHEN and CDR2 is SYDVKM. The CDR3: CASSLYAGETTNEKLFF. Written as DNA, the CDR3 is TGTGCCAGCAGTTTATACGCAGGGGAGACAACTAATGAAAAACTGTTTTTT.

The genes are TRBV7-2 and TRBJ2-5; D could derive from TRBD1 or TRBD2 (5 bases each). Trimming left V 3 bases short and J 0 bases short, with 8 bases between. The CDR3 contains 14 residues. Germline CDR1 and CDR2: SGHTA and FQGNSA. The CDR3 sequence: CASSLWGNQETQYF. CDR3 DNA: TGTGCCAGCAGCTTGTGGGGGAACCAAGAGACCCAGTACTTC. Full variable domain (remainder filled in from reference TRBV7-2 and TRBJ2-5): GAGVSQSPSNKVTEKGKDVELRCDPISGHTALYWYRQSLGQGLEFLIYFQGNSAPDKSGLPSDRFSAERTGGSVSTLTIQRTQQEDSAVYLCASSLWGNQETQYFGPGTRLLVL.

The chain is built from TRBV7-2 and TRBJ1-1; D not certain. V dropped 3 bases and J dropped 2 bases, with 10 bases sitting between them. The CDR3 totals 14 residues. In germline, CDR1 is SGHTA, CDR2 FQGNSA. Here the CDR3 reads CASSFFQANTEAFF. The CDR3 nucleotides are TGTGCCAGCAGCTTTTTTCAAGCTAACACTGAAGCTTTCTTT.